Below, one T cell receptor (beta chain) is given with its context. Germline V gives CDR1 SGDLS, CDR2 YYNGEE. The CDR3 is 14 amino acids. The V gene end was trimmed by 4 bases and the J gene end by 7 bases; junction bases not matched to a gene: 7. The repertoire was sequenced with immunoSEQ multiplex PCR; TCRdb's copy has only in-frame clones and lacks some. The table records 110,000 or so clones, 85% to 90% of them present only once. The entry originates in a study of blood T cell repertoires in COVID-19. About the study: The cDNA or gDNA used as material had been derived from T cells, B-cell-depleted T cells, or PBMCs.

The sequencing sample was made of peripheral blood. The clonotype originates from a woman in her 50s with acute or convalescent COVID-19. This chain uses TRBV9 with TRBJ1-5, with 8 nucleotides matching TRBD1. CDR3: CASSTRGQGQPQHF. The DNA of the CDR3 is TGTGCCAGCAGCACCAGGGGGCAGGGGCAGCCCCAGCATTTT. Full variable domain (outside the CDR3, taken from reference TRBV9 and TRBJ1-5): DSGVTQTPKHLITATGQRVTLRCSPRSGDLSVYWYQQSLDQGLQFLIQYYNGEERAKGNILERFSAQQFPDLHSELNLSSLELGDSALYFCASSTRGQGQPQHFGDGTRLSIL.